One and the same sample provided the 32 T cell receptor beta chains below, sequenced in a study of T cell clusters in autoimmune cytopenias. TRB was amplified by touch-down multiplex PCR, primer pools A and B combined. TCRdb reprocessed the multiplex PCR reads, with one entry per CDR3 protein and no DNA. This listing includes approximately 8,000 distinct CDR3 sequences. TRB was amplified from 250 ng of peripheral blood genomic DNA per sample. Specimen: peripheral blood. Receptors were obtained from a human donor with an autoimmune cytopenia or autoimmune hepatitis (not recorded which).

V is TRBV2 and J is TRBJ1-1; the D call from TCRdb, TRBD1, cannot be confirmed without DNA. Per germline, CDR1 SNHLY and CDR2 FYNNEI. This CDR3 spans 16 amino acids. CDR3: CATSRTLGGRGTEAFF.

Judged by frequency, this clonotype is medium-sized (0.01 to 0.1%). The chain has TRBV6-5 and TRBJ2-5; the D call of TRBD2 rests on TCRdb alone, since no DNA is present to check it. Germline-derived CDR1 and CDR2 are MNHEY and SVGAGI. CDR3 length equals 13 residues. The CDR3 reads CASQMSGSAAQYF.

The V call is TRBV7-3, the J call TRBJ1-3. The length of the CDR3 is 12 residues. CDR1 is SGHTA and CDR2 is FQGTGA in the germline V gene. CDR3 sequence reads: CASSLIRNTIYF.

V usage is TRBV9 and J usage is TRBJ1-2. CDR1 is SGDLS and CDR2 is YYNGEE in the germline V gene. The CDR3 consists of 12 residues. This CDR3 reads CASSKKGYGYTF.

Judged by frequency, this clonotype is medium-sized (0.01 to 0.1%). The J gene is TRBJ1-2, the V gene TRBV5-6. The CDR3 is 15 amino acids. Per germline, CDR1 SGHDT and CDR2 YYEEEE. The CDR3 here is CASSHRRSTNYGYTF.

V usage is TRBV4-3 and J usage is TRBJ1-2; there is no DNA to check the TCRdb D call of TRBD1. Germline CDR1 LGHNA, CDR2 YSLEER. The CDR3 spans 15 residues. The CDR3 is CASSRNRAGDYGYTF.

This clonotype ranks as medium-sized in terms of frequency. CDR3 sequence: CASSFSEGAKNTEAFF. The V and J genes are TRBV7-4 and TRBJ1-1; TCRdb's D call, TRBD1, is unchecked because there is no DNA. There are 16 residues in the CDR3. Per the germline V gene, CDR1 is SGHVT and CDR2 is SQSDAQ.

This clonotype is labeled medium-sized (0.01 to 0.1%) based on frequency. The rearrangement links TRBV30 to TRBJ1-5; absent DNA, TCRdb's TRBD1 call cannot be checked. Germline V lookup: CDR1 GTSNPN, CDR2 SVGIG (reference sequence). The CDR3 runs 15 residues. CDR3: CAWSVYGTRNQPQHF. The whole variable domain, remainder taken from reference TRBV30 and TRBJ1-5, is SQTIHQWPATLVQPVGSPLSLECTVEGTSNPNLYWYRQAAGRGLQLLFYSVGIGQISSEVPQNLSASRPQDRQFILSSKKLLLSDSGFYLCAWSVYGTRNQPQHFGDGTRLSIL.

According to its frequency, this clonotype is medium-sized. This sequence joins TRBV13 and TRBJ2-7. The germline CDR1 and CDR2 sequences are PRHDT and FYEKMQ (reference sequence). This CDR3 comprises 12 residues. The CDR3 loop is CASSLRRSEQYF.

By frequency, this clonotype is medium-sized. The V and J genes are TRBV7-2 and TRBJ2-7; the TCRdb D gene call, TRBD1, has no DNA to confirm it. The CDR3 has 15 residues. CDR1 and CDR2 (germline): SGHTA, FQGNSA. CDR3 sequence: CASSTRSGVSYEQYF.

This rearrangement joins TRBV20-1 to TRBJ2-3; the TCRdb D gene call, TRBD1, has no DNA to confirm it. Germline CDR1 reads DFQATT; CDR2 reads SNEGSKA (reference sequence). The CDR3 extends over 14 amino acids. Here the CDR3 reads CSAPKGTSTDTQYF.

This clonotype is labeled medium-sized based on frequency. The gene calls are TRBV5-4 and TRBJ1-5; TCRdb designates TRBD1, a call that cannot be tested without DNA. Germline CDR1 is SGHNT and CDR2 is YYREEE (reference sequence). There are 15 residues in the CDR3. Here the CDR3 reads CASSPDRGFNQPQHF. Variable domain in full (rest from reference TRBV5-4 and TRBJ1-5): ETGVTQSPTHLIKTRGQQVTLRCSSQSGHNTVSWYQQALGQGPQFIFQYYREEENGRGNFPPRFSGLQFPNYSSELNVNALELDDSALYLCASSPDRGFNQPQHFGDGTRLSIL.

Frequency places this clonotype as medium-sized. The chain links TRBV29-1 to TRBJ1-2; TCRdb returns TRBD1, unconfirmable since there is no DNA. Germline V gene sequence: CDR1 SQVTM, CDR2 ANQGSEA. CDR3 size: 12 residues. The CDR3 spells CSVWASDYGYTF.

Measured by frequency, this clonotype is medium-sized (0.01 to 0.1%). The chain is built from TRBV5-4 and TRBJ1-3. Germline V CDR1 and CDR2: SGHNT, YYREEE (reference sequence). This CDR3 has 17 amino acids. The CDR3 spells CASSLDTTLYSGNTIYF. Variable domain in full (rest from reference TRBV5-4 and TRBJ1-3): ETGVTQSPTHLIKTRGQQVTLRCSSQSGHNTVSWYQQALGQGPQFIFQYYREEENGRGNFPPRFSGLQFPNYSSELNVNALELDDSALYLCASSLDTTLYSGNTIYFGEGSWLTVV.

The gene calls are TRBV6-5 and TRBJ2-1; checking the TCRdb D call of TRBD2 is not possible without DNA. The CDR3 length is 15 residues. Germline V CDR1 and CDR2: MNHEY, SVGAGI. The CDR3 region is CASSPTSGSNNEQFF.

This sequence joins TRBV15 and TRBJ1-5. The V gene's germline CDR1 is LNHNV and CDR2 YYDKDF (reference sequence). The CDR3 loop spans 20 amino acids. The CDR3 reads CATSRGLYLKDSESNQPQHF.

The chain has TRBV20-1 and TRBJ2-7; TCRdb outputs TRBD2, but without DNA this stays unchecked. Germline-derived CDR1 and CDR2 are DFQATT and SNEGSKA (reference sequence). The CDR3 runs 14 residues. This CDR3 is CSARGLTRGHEQYF.

This clonotype ranks as medium-sized (0.01 to 0.1%) in terms of frequency. The J gene is TRBJ1-2, the V gene TRBV12-3 or TRBV12-4. The CDR3 is 15 residues long. CDR3 sequence: CASSLAPISGYRYTF.

The V gene is TRBV6-2 or TRBV6-3, the J gene TRBJ2-1; checking the TCRdb D call of TRBD1 is not possible without DNA. The CDR3 extends over 14 amino acids. Germline CDR1 and CDR2: MNHEY and SVGEGT. CDR3 protein: CASSNQGAHNEQFF.

The genes are TRBV19 and TRBJ1-5. Germline lookup yields CDR1 LNHDA and CDR2 SQIVND (reference sequence). This CDR3 has 13 residues. The CDR3 sequence: CASSDYSNQPQHF.

The genes are TRBV18 and TRBJ1-2. CDR1 is KGHSH, CDR2 LQKENI, per germline. The CDR3 is 17 amino acids. The CDR3 sequence is CASSPRREEWWLHGYTF.

By frequency, this clonotype is medium-sized (0.01 to 0.1%). This chain links TRBV19 with TRBJ1-1. CDR3 length equals 14 residues. Germline assignment: CDR1 LNHDA and CDR2 SQIVND (reference sequence). CDR3 sequence reads: CASSATAANTEAFF. Full variable domain (rest looked up from reference TRBV19 and TRBJ1-1): DGGITQSPKYLFRKEGQNVTLSCEQNLNHDAMYWYRQDPGQGLRLIYYSQIVNDFQKGDIAEGYSVSREKKESFPLTVTSAQKNPTAFYLCASSATAANTEAFFGQGTRLTVV.

The chain uses TRBV20-1 and TRBJ2-5; TCRdb lists TRBD1, though no DNA is available to test this call. Germline CDR1 reads DFQATT; CDR2 reads SNEGSKA (reference sequence). CDR3 length: 15 amino acids. The CDR3 loop is CSASPRTGLQETQYF.

The genes are TRBV5-6 and TRBJ1-6; TCRdb lists TRBD1, though no DNA is available to test this call. The CDR3 is 14 residues long. In germline, CDR1 is SGHDT, CDR2 YYEEEE. CDR3: CASSGGPSNSPLHF.

V and J are TRBV7-3 and TRBJ2-1; without DNA, the TCRdb call of TRBD1 cannot be checked. The germline CDR1 and CDR2 sequences are SGHTA and FQGTGA. CDR3 size: 16 residues. CDR3 protein: CASSLTARRSYNEQFF.

Considering frequency, this clonotype is medium-sized. The chain carries TRBV6-5 and TRBJ1-6; TCRdb indicates TRBD1, and absent DNA this call remains unverified. This CDR3 comprises 13 residues. The germline CDR1 and CDR2 sequences are MNHEY and SVGAGI. This CDR3 is CASSRDRGPPLHF.

The chain has TRBV20-1 and TRBJ1-2; TCRdb's D call of TRBD1 is untestable without DNA. Germline V gene lookup returns CDR1 DFQATT and CDR2 SNEGSKA (reference sequence). This CDR3 region has 15 residues. The CDR3 sequence: CSARDHPGQVYGYTF.

The V and J genes are TRBV7-2 and TRBJ1-1; without DNA, the TCRdb call of TRBD1 cannot be checked. Germline CDR1 SGHTA, CDR2 FQGNSA. The CDR3 contains 13 residues. The CDR3 reads CASSLILSAEAFF.

By frequency, this clonotype is medium-sized (0.01 to 0.1%). The chain is built from TRBV7-2 and TRBJ2-4; as DNA is missing, the TRBD1 call by TCRdb cannot be tested. In germline, CDR1 is SGHTA, CDR2 FQGNSA. This CDR3 has 14 amino acids. CDR3 amino acids: CASSLASGRNIQYF. Together with reference TRBV7-2 and TRBJ2-4, the CDR3 gives the full variable domain: GAGVSQSPSNKVTEKGKDVELRCDPISGHTALYWYRQSLGQGLEFLIYFQGNSAPDKSGLPSDRFSAERTGGSVSTLTIQRTQQEDSAVYLCASSLASGRNIQYFGAGTRLSVL.

This chain connects TRBV6-6 to TRBJ2-2; checking the TCRdb D call of TRBD1 is not possible without DNA. The CDR3 spans 15 residues. CDR1 is MNHNY, CDR2 SVGAGI, per germline (reference sequence). CDR3 sequence: CASSSARGVTGELFF.

Its frequency marks this clonotype as medium-sized (0.01 to 0.1%). The chain employs TRBV20-1 and TRBJ2-7; TCRdb lists TRBD2, though no DNA is available to test this call. In germline, CDR1 is DFQATT, CDR2 SNEGSKA (reference sequence). The CDR3 is 14 residues long. CDR3: CSARSLGTIYEQYF.

Frequency places this clonotype as medium-sized (0.01 to 0.1%). The gene calls are TRBV18 and TRBJ1-4; TCRdb reports TRBD1, a call that lacks DNA to check it against. This CDR3 contains 15 residues. CDR1 and CDR2 from the germline V gene are KGHSH and LQKENI. CDR3 protein: CASSPDRDANEKLFF. The variable domain in full, with the rest retrieved from reference TRBV18 and TRBJ1-4, is NAGVMQNPRHLVRRRGQEARLRCSPMKGHSHVYWYRQLPEEGLKFMVYLQKENIIDESGMPKERFSAEFPKEGPSILRIQQVVRGDSAAYFCASSPDRDANEKLFFGSGTQLSVL.